The next 25 T cell receptor beta chains were all read from a single sample in a study of cytomegalovirus exposure and HLA in healthy donors. In the PCR, 60 Vbeta and 13 Jbeta primers were used. The table came from immunoSEQ multiplex PCR; TCRdb's copy has only in-frame clones and leaves some out. The profile shows about 140,000 clones, roughly 80% of them singletons. The sequencing sample was made of PBMCs. Every receptor here comes from a man aged 40-50 years in good health and CMV-seropositive.

This clone was observed a few times. The genes are TRBV13 and TRBJ2-2; D gene ambiguous. This CDR3 region has 15 residues. The germline V gene encodes CDR1 PRHDT and CDR2 FYEKMQ (reference sequence). V was cut by 7 bases and J by 3 bases, with 15 bases left in between. CDR3 sequence (DNA): TGTGCCAGCACTCAGAGGCGTAGAGACACCGGGGAGCTGTTTTTT. Translation gives CASTQRRRDTGELFF.

The chain uses TRBV2 and TRBJ2-1, with D tentatively TRBD1 (5 bases). Germline V gene lookup returns CDR1 SNHLY and CDR2 FYNNEI. Deletions cut 4 bases from V and 2 bases from J, with 12 bases between. This CDR3 spans 15 amino acids. The CDR3 loop reads CASSGSWGPYNEQFF. The CDR3 bases are TGTGCCAGCAGTGGTAGCTGGGGCCCCTACAATGAGCAGTTCTTC.

The gene calls are TRBV5-1 and TRBJ1-2, with 7 bases that match TRBD1. The CDR3 is made up of 15 amino acids. CDR1 and CDR2 (germline): SGHRS, YFSETQ. V was pared by 0 bases and J by 0 bases, with 2 bases of the junction left unmatched. The CDR3: CASSLDRGANYGYTF. In nucleotides, the CDR3 is TGCGCCAGCAGCTTGGACAGGGGAGCTAACTATGGCTACACCTTC.

This clone occurred a few times. J is TRBJ2-7 and V is TRBV5-1, with 8 bases aligning to TRBD1. The length of the CDR3 is 14 residues. From germline, CDR1 is SGHRS and CDR2 YFSETQ. After removal of 4 bases from V and 4 bases from J, the junction contained 7 bases not matched to a gene. The CDR3 region is CASSPDRVPYEQYF. DNA for the CDR3: TGCGCCAGCAGCCCGGACAGGGTCCCTTACGAGCAGTACTTC.

The V and J genes are TRBV6-1 and TRBJ2-5, with 7 bases that match TRBD1. Germline CDR1 is MNHNS and CDR2 is SASEGT. The CDR3 totals 13 residues. With V trimmed by 11 bases and J by 6 bases, 12 bases remained unmatched. The CDR3 coding sequence is TGTGCCGGCCGGGACAGACCCGCCCAGACCCAGTACTTC. Encoded protein: CAGRDRPAQTQYF.

The chain uses TRBV5-4 and TRBJ2-7; 8 bases align to TRBD1. The CDR3 extends over 14 amino acids. Germline CDR1 SGHNT, CDR2 YYREEE (reference sequence). After removal of 4 bases from V and 6 bases from J, the junction contained 9 bases not matched to a gene. CDR3 amino acids: CASSPRQGNGEQYF. The CDR3, as DNA: TGTGCCAGCAGCCCGCGACAGGGGAACGGCGAGCAGTACTTC.

About this clone: The sample holds other DNA sequences that translate to the same CDR3. V and J are TRBV7-9 and TRBJ1-5; a possible D gene is TRBD1 (5 bases). V shed 5 bases and J shed 6 bases, with 11 bases lying between them. The CDR3 is 13 amino acids. The V gene's germline CDR1 is SEHNR and CDR2 FQNEAQ (reference sequence). For the CDR3, the DNA is TGTGCCAGCAGCCCCCCCGGGGGTCAGCCCCAGCATTTT. This gives the protein CASSPPGGQPQHF.

In its sample, this clone was seen a few times. V gene TRBV27 combines with J gene TRBJ2-1, with 7 bases lining up with TRBD1. There are 17 residues in the CDR3. CDR1 MNHEY and CDR2 SMNVEV come from the germline V gene (reference sequence). J was trimmed by 4 bases and V by 0 bases; bases with no gene match: 9. The CDR3 protein is CASSLSGTGTAYNEQFF. CDR3 in DNA: TGTGCCAGCAGTTTATCGGGTACCGGGACAGCGTACAATGAGCAGTTCTTC.

The chain links TRBV9 to TRBJ2-2; 9 positions match TRBD2. V lost 3 bases and J lost 3; bases outside the gene matches: 6. From germline, CDR1 is SGDLS and CDR2 YYNGEE. The CDR3 is 16 residues long. CDR3 sequence reads: CASSAWVAGDTGELFF. CDR3 DNA: TGTGCCAGCAGCGCGTGGGTAGCGGGGGACACCGGGGAGCTGTTTTTT. Together with reference TRBV9 and TRBJ2-2, the CDR3 gives the full variable domain: DSGVTQTPKHLITATGQRVTLRCSPRSGDLSVYWYQQSLDQGLQFLIQYYNGEERAKGNILERFSAQQFPDLHSELNLSSLELGDSALYFCASSAWVAGDTGELFFGEGSRLTVL.

This rearrangement joins TRBV9 to TRBJ2-7, with 11 bases lining up with TRBD2. CDR3 length: 14 residues. CDR1 and CDR2 (germline): SGDLS, YYNGEE. V shed 3 bases, J shed 3 bases, and the junction held 2 bases outside the gene matches. The CDR3 region is CASSEGTSGYEQYF. The DNA of the CDR3 is TGTGCCAGCAGCGAGGGGACTAGCGGCTACGAGCAGTACTTC.

The gene calls are TRBV5-5 and TRBJ1-3, with TRBD1 matching 11 bases. The germline V gene has CDR1 SGHKS and CDR2 YYEKEE (reference sequence). This CDR3 comprises 16 residues. Losses at the gene ends were 2 bases for V and 1 base for J; bases not matched to a gene: 2. The CDR3 loop is CASSFGQGASGNTIYF. The CDR3 nucleotides read TGTGCCAGCAGCTTTGGACAGGGGGCGTCTGGAAACACCATATATTTT.

This rearrangement joins TRBV5-4 to TRBJ2-3; 10 bases align to TRBD1. Looked up from germline, CDR1 is SGHNT and CDR2 is YYREEE (reference sequence). The length of the CDR3 is 14 residues. V was pared by 3 bases and J by 6 bases, with 4 bases of the junction left unmatched. The CDR3 protein is CASSSDRGLDTQYF. As DNA, the CDR3 is TGTGCCAGCAGCTCGGACAGGGGGTTGGATACGCAGTATTTT.

The V and J genes are TRBV4-2 and TRBJ1-1; TRBD1 might be the D (6 bases). Trimming took off 0 bases at V and 4 bases at J, with 21 bases between the two ends. There are 18 residues in the CDR3. Germline CDR1 LGHNA, CDR2 YNFKEQ. The CDR3 nucleotides are TGTGCCAGCAGCCAAGATCGGACAGCCTATGGGGAGTCCACTGAAGCTTTCTTT. Translating it yields CASSQDRTAYGESTEAFF.

The J gene is TRBJ1-4, the V gene TRBV5-4; 7 bases match TRBD1. V was pared by 0 bases and J by 8 bases, with 1 base of the junction left unmatched. The CDR3 is 13 residues long. CDR1 and CDR2 from the germline V gene are SGHNT and YYREEE (reference sequence). CDR3 region: CASSLDRGEKLFF. The CDR3 DNA reads as TGTGCCAGCAGCTTGGACAGGGGAGAAAAACTGTTTTTT.

The V and J genes are TRBV21-1 and TRBJ1-5. TRBV21-1 is given as a pseudogene. The CDR3 is 16 residues long. The CDR3 nucleotides read TGTGCCAGCCCGGCACGGATTATGAGGAGCAATCAGCCCCAGCATTTT. This gives the protein CASPARIMRSNQPQHF.

The V gene is TRBV13, the J gene TRBJ2-7; D gene unclear. The V gene lost 3 bases and the J gene lost 5 bases, with 5 bases spanning the gap. The CDR3 is made up of 11 amino acids. Germline CDR1 and CDR2: PRHDT and FYEKMQ (reference sequence). CDR3 sequence: CASSLAHEQYF. CDR3 DNA: TGTGCCAGCAGCTTGGCCCACGAGCAGTACTTC.

The gene calls are TRBV10-3 and TRBJ1-1; D uncertain. The CDR3 length is 13 residues. V lost 6 bases and J lost 3, with 11 bases in between. The germline V gene has CDR1 ENHRY and CDR2 SYGVKD. CDR3: CAIRVGGDTEAFF. CDR3 in DNA: TGTGCCATCAGGGTAGGCGGTGACACTGAAGCTTTCTTT.

This clone was seen only a few times. The rearrangement uses TRBV6-1 and TRBJ1-4; 7 bases map to TRBD1. This CDR3 has 14 residues. Germline V gene lookup returns CDR1 MNHNS and CDR2 SASEGT. Germline trimming cut 5 bases from V and 3 bases from J; bases unmatched to any gene: 3. The CDR3 DNA reads as TGTGCCAGCAGTACAGGGGACGCTAATGAAAAACTGTTTTTT. Translating gives CASSTGDANEKLFF.

The J gene is TRBJ1-1, the V gene TRBV14; the match to TRBD1 covers 7 bases. The CDR3 is 12 amino acids. Germline assignment: CDR1 SGHDN and CDR2 FVKESK. The junction had 7 bases not matched to a gene; V was cut back by 8 bases and J by 7 bases. In nucleotides, the CDR3 is TGTGCCAGCGGAAAGACAGGGTTTGAAGCTTTCTTT. Translating it yields CASGKTGFEAFF. Full variable domain (outside the CDR3, taken from reference TRBV14 and TRBJ1-1): EAGVTQFPSHSVIEKGQTVTLRCDPISGHDNLYWYRRVMGKEIKFLLHFVKESKQDESGMPNNRFLAERTGGTYSTLKVQPAELEDSGVYFCASGKTGFEAFFGQGTRLTVV.

Points on this clone: One end of the junction does not line up with germline, which may come from a read error. The chain combines TRBV7-9 with TRBJ2-7, with D perhaps matching TRBD1 (6 bases). This CDR3 is built from 19 residues. Per the germline V gene, CDR1 is SEHNR and CDR2 is FQNEAQ (reference sequence). CDR3 protein: CSSSLKAGALLTSSYEQYF. As DNA, the CDR3 is TGTTCCAGCAGCTTAAAAGCAGGGGCCCTACTTACGAGCTCCTACGAGCAGTACTTC.

The chain couples TRBV13 to TRBJ1-6; TRBD1 matches 8 bases. CDR1 is PRHDT, CDR2 FYEKMQ, per germline (reference sequence). The CDR3 consists of 19 residues. Trimming at V came to 5 bases and at J to 1 base, leaving 13 bases not matched to a gene. The CDR3 spells CASSRGQGYPGSYNSPLHF. In DNA form, the CDR3 reads TGTGCCAGCAGCAGAGGACAGGGATATCCAGGGTCCTATAATTCACCCCTCCACTTT.

The V gene is TRBV6-6, the J gene TRBJ1-1; D may be TRBD1 (5 bases). Trimming removed 7 bases at V and 5 bases at J, with 17 bases between. The germline V gene has CDR1 MNHNY and CDR2 SVGAGI (reference sequence). The CDR3 is made up of 14 amino acids. DNA of the CDR3: TGTGCCAGCAACACCCCGGGGGGTGGTACTGAAGCTTTCTTT. Translation: CASNTPGGGTEAFF.

V usage is TRBV4-1 and J usage is TRBJ2-1, with D perhaps TRBD2 (6 bases). Trimming shortened V by 0 bases and J by 10 bases, and 19 bases separated the two germline ends. CDR3 size: 16 residues. The germline gives CDR1 MGHRA, CDR2 YSYEKL. CDR3 protein: CASSQERDLRREEQFF. The DNA for the CDR3 is TGCGCCAGCAGCCAAGAGCGGGACCTGAGGAGGGAAGAGCAGTTCTTC.

The gene calls are TRBV6-1 and TRBJ2-1; D unclear. This CDR3 has 12 residues. From germline, CDR1 is MNHNS and CDR2 SASEGT. V shed 3 bases and J shed 8 bases, with 8 bases lying between them. The DNA for the CDR3 is TGTGCCAGCAGTGATATCGGGTATGAGCAGTTCTTC. Protein product: CASSDIGYEQFF.

Worth noting for this clone: The sample contains more than one DNA sequence encoding this CDR3. In DNA form, the CDR3 reads TGCGCCAGCAGCCAAGATCTAGCGGGAGGGCGCTACGAGCAGTACTTC. Its translation is CASSQDLAGGRYEQYF. The chain couples TRBV4-1 to TRBJ2-7, with 12 nucleotides matching TRBD2. CDR1 is MGHRA, CDR2 YSYEKL, per germline. This CDR3 contains 16 residues. Losses at the gene ends were 0 bases for V and 3 bases for J; bases not matched to a gene: 3.